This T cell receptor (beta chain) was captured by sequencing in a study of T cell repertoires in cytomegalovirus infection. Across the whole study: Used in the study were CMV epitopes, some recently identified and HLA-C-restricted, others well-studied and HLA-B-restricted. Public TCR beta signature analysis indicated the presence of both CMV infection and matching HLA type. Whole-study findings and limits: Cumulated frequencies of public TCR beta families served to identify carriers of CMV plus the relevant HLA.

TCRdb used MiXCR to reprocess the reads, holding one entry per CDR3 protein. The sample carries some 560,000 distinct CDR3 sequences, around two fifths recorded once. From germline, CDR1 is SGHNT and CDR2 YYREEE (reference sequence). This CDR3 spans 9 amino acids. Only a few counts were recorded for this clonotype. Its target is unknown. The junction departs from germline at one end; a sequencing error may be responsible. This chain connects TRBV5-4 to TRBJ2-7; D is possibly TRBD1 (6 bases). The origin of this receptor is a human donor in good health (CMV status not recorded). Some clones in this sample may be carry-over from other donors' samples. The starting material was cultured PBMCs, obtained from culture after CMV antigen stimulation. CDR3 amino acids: CASSFRGWF. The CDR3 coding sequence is TGTGCCAGCAGCTTCAGGGGTTGGTTC.